Presented here are 27 T cell receptor beta chains from one specimen sequenced in a study of shared clonotypes between healthy human individuals. Method: immunoSEQ multiplex PCR; TCRdb's copy keeps in-frame clones and lacks some. The sample lists a few million clones; 90% to 95% were seen once. Sequencing input: naive CD4+ T cells from PBMCs. Subset specified: CD45RA+ positively selected. These TCRs come from a man younger than 30 in good health. Some clones in this sample may be carry-over from other donors' samples.

The gene calls are TRBV11-2 and TRBJ2-5; possible D gene TRBD2, 6 bases. The J call may be incorrect, as the DNA end agrees better with TRBJ2-7. This CDR3 comprises 14 residues. Germline CDR1 is SGHAT and CDR2 is FQNNGV. The CDR3 bases are TGTGCCAGCAGCTTTTCGGGGGACTCCTACGAGCAGTACTTC. It encodes CASSFSGDSYEQYF.

The chain employs TRBV27 and TRBJ1-2; 7 bases are a match to TRBD1. Germline loops: CDR1 MNHEY, CDR2 SMNVEV (reference sequence). J lost 3 bases, V lost 7 bases, and 5 bases had no gene match. The length of the CDR3 is 13 residues. In nucleotides, the CDR3 is TGTGCCAGCACCGGCACAGGGGACTATGGCTACACCTTC. It is translated as CASTGTGDYGYTF.

The CDR3 DNA sequence: TGTGCCAGCAGTTACTCCGGTGCTAAAGAGAGAAAAAAACTGTTTTTT. Protein sequence: CASSYSGAKERKKLFF. The chain couples TRBV6-6 to TRBJ1-4, with D unclear. CDR1 is MNHNY, CDR2 SVGAGI, per germline (reference sequence). This CDR3 has 16 residues. V gave up 0 bases and J gave up 9 bases, with 17 bases separating them.

CDR3 protein: CAWLNGAHYSPLHF. In nucleotides, the CDR3 is TGTGCCTGGCTCAACGGAGCCCACTATTCACCCCTCCACTTT. This chain links TRBV30 with TRBJ1-6; no reliable D call. Looked up from germline, CDR1 is GTSNPN and CDR2 is SVGIG (reference sequence). Trimming pared 5 bases from V and 8 bases from J, leaving 16 bases between. This CDR3 has 14 residues. The full variable domain, with the rest looked up from reference TRBV30 and TRBJ1-6, is SQTIHQWPATLVQPVGSPLSLECTVEGTSNPNLYWYRQAAGRGLQLLFYSVGIGQISSEVPQNLSASRPQDRQFILSSKKLLLSDSGFYLCAWLNGAHYSPLHFGNGTRLTVT.

As concerns this clone: The same CDR3 is also encoded by other DNA sequences in this sample. This chain joins TRBV5-1 and TRBJ2-3, with 8 bases identical to TRBD2. The CDR3 runs 16 residues. In germline, CDR1 is SGHRS, CDR2 YFSETQ. The junction had 5 bases not matched to a gene; V was cut back by 0 bases and J by 2 bases. The CDR3 protein is CASSLGGLAPTDTQYF. The CDR3 region has the DNA TGCGCCAGCAGCTTGGGTGGACTAGCCCCCACAGATACGCAGTATTTT.

The gene calls are TRBV28 and TRBJ1-1; D is ambiguous. CDR1 and CDR2 (germline): MDHEN, SYDVKM. V lost 3 bases, J lost 6 bases, and 5 bases lay in between. This CDR3 comprises 11 residues. In nucleotides, the CDR3 is TGTGCCAGCAGTTTTTTGTCTGAAGCTTTCTTT. This codes for CASSFLSEAFF.

The V call is TRBV2, the J call TRBJ2-5; 8 bases fit TRBD1. The CDR3 totals 12 residues. The junction had 1 base not matched to a gene; V was cut back by 7 bases and J by 3 bases. The V gene's germline CDR1 is SNHLY and CDR2 FYNNEI. CDR3 coding DNA: TGTGCCAGCAACAGGGGGAAAGAGACCCAGTACTTC. Translation: CASNRGKETQYF.

The genes are TRBV5-6 and TRBJ2-2; either TRBD1 or TRBD2 may supply D (5 bases each). Deletions cut 4 bases from V and 5 bases from J, with 18 bases between. Germline V CDR1 and CDR2: SGHDT, YYEEEE. The CDR3 loop spans 16 amino acids. CDR3 loop: CASSERRDLVTGELFF. The DNA of the CDR3 is TGTGCCAGCAGCGAGCGCCGGGACCTAGTGACCGGGGAGCTGTTTTTT.

The chain combines TRBV5-4 with TRBJ2-1; 13 bases match TRBD2. Germline trimming cut 4 bases from V and 7 bases from J; bases unmatched to any gene: 5. Germline V gene data show CDR1 as SGHNT and CDR2 as YYREEE (reference sequence). The CDR3 is 15 amino acids. The CDR3 nucleotides are TGTGCCAGCAGCATCGGGACTAGCGGGGCGAATGAGCAGTTCTTC. Translation gives CASSIGTSGANEQFF.

This chain uses TRBV7-9 with TRBJ1-6; D may be TRBD1 (5 bases). CDR3 size: 17 residues. Germline CDR1 and CDR2: SEHNR and FQNEAQ (reference sequence). V lost 6 bases and J 0 bases, leaving 15 bases between the germline ends. DNA for the CDR3: TGTGCCAGCAGTGACGGGACGCCCGACTCCTATAATTCACCCCTCCACTTT. It translates to CASSDGTPDSYNSPLHF.

The V and J genes are TRBV2 and TRBJ2-4; D might be TRBD2 (6 bases). Per germline, CDR1 SNHLY and CDR2 FYNNEI. This CDR3 has 15 residues. The V and J ends lost 7 bases and 6 bases respectively, with 19 bases between them. The CDR3 is CASILGGAGRNIQYF. The CDR3 bases are TGTGCCAGCATCTTAGGAGGGGCGGGTAGAAACATTCAGTACTTC.

The chain links TRBV19 to TRBJ2-7; D may be TRBD1 (5 bases). Trimming left V 6 bases short and J 0 bases short, with 18 bases between. CDR3 length equals 16 residues. Germline V lookup: CDR1 LNHDA, CDR2 SQIVND (reference sequence). The CDR3 DNA sequence: TGTGCCAGTAGGATAACAGGAGCCCGTGGCTCCTACGAGCAGTACTTC. Amino acid sequence: CASRITGARGSYEQYF.

On this clone itself: The sample holds other DNA sequences that translate to the same CDR3. In DNA, the CDR3 is TGTGCCAGCAGCTTAGGTCGGGGTTCGGACACCGGGGAGCTGTTTTTT. Its translation: CASSLGRGSDTGELFF. This chain connects TRBV7-7 to TRBJ2-2; perhaps TRBD2 as D (5 bases). CDR3 length equals 16 residues. V shed 1 base and J shed 3 bases, with 12 bases lying between them. The germline V gene has CDR1 SSHAT and CDR2 FNYEAQ (reference sequence).

This clone showed up just a few times. This sequence joins TRBV2 and TRBJ2-2; the D call may be TRBD1 or TRBD2 (7 bases each). Between the trimmed V and J ends, which lost 7 bases and 13 bases, there was a span of 22 bases. Germline CDR1 reads SNHLY; CDR2 reads FYNNEI. The CDR3 loop spans 14 amino acids. CDR3 residues: CASMWEGAFGGLFF. For the CDR3, the DNA is TGTGCCAGCATGTGGGAGGGGGCCTTCGGTGGGCTGTTTTTT.

The genes are TRBV18 and TRBJ2-5; D uncertain. This CDR3 region has 15 residues. Trimming took 3 bases from V and 1 from J, leaving 12 bases between them. Germline CDR1 and CDR2: KGHSH and LQKENI. CDR3 region: CASSPSQVPQETQYF. CDR3 bases: TGTGCCAGCTCACCCAGCCAGGTCCCCCAAGAGACCCAGTACTTC. Full variable domain (outside the CDR3, taken from reference TRBV18 and TRBJ2-5): NAGVMQNPRHLVRRRGQEARLRCSPMKGHSHVYWYRQLPEEGLKFMVYLQKENIIDESGMPKERFSAEFPKEGPSILRIQQVVRGDSAAYFCASSPSQVPQETQYFGPGTRLLVL.

This chain joins TRBV18 and TRBJ2-3, with D perhaps TRBD1 (6 bases). CDR1 and CDR2 (germline): KGHSH, LQKENI. The V end was cut by 3 bases, the J end by 0 bases, with 13 bases between. This CDR3 contains 16 residues. The CDR3 DNA sequence: TGTGCCAGCTCACCGCCCGGGACACAGAGCACAGATACGCAGTATTTT. Protein product: CASSPPGTQSTDTQYF.

V usage is TRBV7-3 and J usage is TRBJ1-1; D remains ambiguous. The length of the CDR3 is 13 residues. The germline V and J ends were trimmed by 4 bases and 0 bases, with 6 bases remaining between them. The V gene's germline CDR1 is SGHTA and CDR2 FQGTGA. The CDR3 here is CASSYRMNTEAFF. The CDR3 bases are TGTGCCAGCAGCTACCGCATGAACACTGAAGCTTTCTTT.

The chain links TRBV7-9 to TRBJ2-3, with 10 nucleotides matching TRBD1. This CDR3 comprises 15 residues. J was trimmed by 5 bases and V by 4 bases; bases with no gene match: 6. Germline V lookup: CDR1 SEHNR, CDR2 FQNEAQ (reference sequence). The CDR3 reads CASSSPGQGIDTQYF. Here the CDR3 DNA reads TGTGCCAGCAGCTCCCCGGGACAGGGGATAGATACGCAGTATTTT.

The chain combines TRBV7-2 with TRBJ2-1, with TRBD2 matching 9 bases. V trimming: 2 bases; J trimming: 5 bases; junction bases outside the gene matches: 4. Germline V lookup: CDR1 SGHTA, CDR2 FQGNSA. The CDR3 totals 15 residues. This CDR3 is CASSLRTSADNEQFF. CDR3 nucleotides: TGTGCCAGCAGCTTACGGACTAGCGCCGACAATGAGCAGTTCTTC.

On this clone itself: At the DNA level, this CDR3 is encoded by other sequences in the same sample as well. The rearrangement links TRBV9 to TRBJ2-5; D gene unclear. The CDR3 length is 12 residues. Trimming stripped 2 bases from V and 4 bases from J, with 6 bases between. Germline V gene lookup returns CDR1 SGDLS and CDR2 YYNGEE. The CDR3 spells CASSVRGETQYF. The CDR3 DNA sequence: TGTGCCAGCAGCGTCAGAGGAGAGACCCAGTACTTC.

This clone came up once. The chain employs TRBV30 and TRBJ2-7; the D gene is possibly TRBD1 (6 bases). CDR1 is GTSNPN, CDR2 SVGIG, per germline (reference sequence). This CDR3 has 17 residues. V gave up 3 bases and J gave up 2 bases, with 23 bases separating them. DNA of the CDR3: TGTGCCTGGAGGGCCGGAATGGGGGCGAAATCGGCCTACGAGCAGTACTTC. Its translation is CAWRAGMGAKSAYEQYF.

A note on this clone: In the same sample, other DNA sequences code for this CDR3. This rearrangement joins TRBV27 to TRBJ1-5, with 8 nucleotides matching TRBD1. The ends lost 6 bases at V and 2 bases at J; junction bases unmatched: 3. The CDR3 has 14 residues. CDR1 and CDR2 (germline): MNHEY, SMNVEV (reference sequence). CDR3 residues: CASSLTGGNQPQHF. The CDR3 DNA follows: TGTGCCAGCAGCCTGACAGGGGGCAATCAGCCCCAGCATTTT.

This clone has more than one count but fewer than ten. The V gene is TRBV30, the J gene TRBJ1-5, with TRBD1 matching over 10 bases. J was trimmed by 3 bases and V by 5 bases; bases with no gene match: 4. This CDR3 contains 14 residues. CDR1 GTSNPN and CDR2 SVGIG come from the germline V gene (reference sequence). CDR3 nucleotides: TGTGCCTGGCGCGGGACAGGGGCCAATCAGCCCCAGCATTTT. It encodes CAWRGTGANQPQHF.

A word on this clone: This same CDR3 is encoded by further DNA sequences in the sample. The chain has TRBV7-8 and TRBJ1-1, with unresolved D. V was cut by 1 base and J by 0 bases, with 6 bases left in between. Germline CDR1 is SGHVS and CDR2 is FQNEAQ. The CDR3 loop spans 14 amino acids. Here the CDR3 reads CASSLGRMNTEAFF. The CDR3 DNA reads TGTGCCAGCAGCTTAGGCAGGATGAACACTGAAGCTTTCTTT.

The chain employs TRBV19 and TRBJ1-1; a possible D gene is TRBD1 (5 bases). CDR1 LNHDA and CDR2 SQIVND come from the germline V gene (reference sequence). The CDR3 loop spans 14 amino acids. With 10 bases removed from V and 3 bases from J, the gap between germline ends came to 18 bases. The chain's CDR3 is CATKMGGVDTEAFF. CDR3 bases: TGTGCCACCAAGATGGGGGGGGTGGACACTGAAGCTTTCTTT.

V is TRBV5-4 and J is TRBJ2-1; 9 nucleotides align to TRBD2. Germline V gives CDR1 SGHNT, CDR2 YYREEE (reference sequence). Trimming cost V 0 bases and J 6 bases; bases outside gene matches: 7. This CDR3 is 16 amino acids long. CDR3 in DNA: TGTGCCAGCAGCTTGGGGGGGGCTAGCGGGACCAATGAGCAGTTCTTC. Its protein is CASSLGGASGTNEQFF.

The chain links TRBV6-5 to TRBJ1-2, with TRBD1 as a possible D gene (5 bases). Trimming stripped 6 bases from V and 5 bases from J, with 13 bases between. This CDR3 is 13 amino acids long. Germline values: CDR1 MNHEY, CDR2 SVGAGI. The CDR3, as DNA: TGTGCCAGCAGAACCGGGACTCAATATGGCTACACCTTC. As protein: CASRTGTQYGYTF.